These 25 T cell receptor beta chains were sequenced from one sample in a study of blood T cell repertoires in COVID-19. This table comes from immunoSEQ multiplex PCR, and its TCRdb copy is limited to in-frame clones, with some not included. Of 100,000 to 150,000 clones in the sample, around nine tenths were seen once. The sequenced sample was peripheral blood. All receptors derive from a man aged 60 to 75 with COVID-19, enrolled during active disease.

This clone was seen a few times. The chain links TRBV19 to TRBJ1-5, with D perhaps TRBD1 (6 bases). Germline V gene lookup returns CDR1 LNHDA and CDR2 SQIVND (reference sequence). This CDR3 comprises 13 residues. V was pared by 6 bases and J by 2 bases, with 8 bases between. The CDR3 nucleotides are TGTGCCAGTAGCAACAGGGGCAATCAGCCCCAGCATTTT. Amino acid sequence: CASSNRGNQPQHF. The variable domain in full, completed from reference TRBV19 and TRBJ1-5, reads DGGITQSPKYLFRKEGQNVTLSCEQNLNHDAMYWYRQDPGQGLRLIYYSQIVNDFQKGDIAEGYSVSREKKESFPLTVTSAQKNPTAFYLCASSNRGNQPQHFGDGTRLSIL.

This clone occurred once. V gene TRBV19 combines with J gene TRBJ2-3; 7 bases are shared with TRBD1. The CDR3 sequence is 13 residues long. Per the germline V gene, CDR1 is LNHDA and CDR2 is SQIVND (reference sequence). Trimming at V came to 8 bases and at J to 3 bases, leaving 5 bases not matched to a gene. CDR3 sequence reads: CASGTEETDTQYF. The DNA for the CDR3 is TGTGCCAGTGGGACAGAGGAAACAGATACGCAGTATTTT.

V is TRBV28 and J is TRBJ2-2, with 9 nucleotides matching TRBD1. Trimming removed 4 bases from V and 7 bases from J; junction bases left unmatched: 7. CDR1 is MDHEN, CDR2 SYDVKM, per germline. The CDR3 is 15 residues long. The DNA of the CDR3 is TGTGCCAGCAGTTCCCATAACAGGGGGCTCGGGGAGCTGTTTTTT. Protein sequence: CASSSHNRGLGELFF.

V and J are TRBV18 and TRBJ1-2; D ambiguous. This CDR3 comprises 17 residues. The germline CDR1 and CDR2 sequences are KGHSH and LQKENI. Trimming shortened V by 1 base and J by 6 bases, and 21 bases separated the two germline ends. For the CDR3, the DNA is TGTGCCAGCTCACCACTAGAATCCGTGAAGTCCCCCCATGGCTACACCTTC. The encoded protein is CASSPLESVKSPHGYTF.

CDR3 region: CASSTQGGGQPQHF. In DNA form, the CDR3 reads TGTGCCAGTAGTACCCAGGGGGGCGGACAGCCCCAGCATTTT. The J gene is TRBJ1-5, the V gene TRBV19, with 7 bases lining up with TRBD1. Trimming took 4 bases from V and 7 from J; bases not matched to a gene: 7. Germline values: CDR1 LNHDA, CDR2 SQIVND (reference sequence). The CDR3 length is 14 residues. Full variable domain (outside the CDR3, taken from reference TRBV19 and TRBJ1-5): DGGITQSPKYLFRKEGQNVTLSCEQNLNHDAMYWYRQDPGQGLRLIYYSQIVNDFQKGDIAEGYSVSREKKESFPLTVTSAQKNPTAFYLCASSTQGGGQPQHFGDGTRLSIL.

The chain has TRBV27 and TRBJ2-7; the D gene is possibly TRBD2 (7 bases). Trimming stripped 0 bases from V and 3 bases from J, with 15 bases between. The germline V gene encodes CDR1 MNHEY and CDR2 SMNVEV (reference sequence). This CDR3 has 16 amino acids. CDR3 DNA sequence: TGTGCCAGCAGTTTATCAAAGGGGGGGCACCTCTACGAGCAGTACTTC. This codes for CASSLSKGGHLYEQYF.

The chain's CDR3 is CASSLTGQVTEAFF. CDR3 nucleotide sequence: TGCGCCAGCAGCTTGACAGGGCAAGTCACTGAAGCTTTCTTT. This sequence joins TRBV5-1 and TRBJ1-1; TRBD1 might be the D (6 bases). Per germline, CDR1 SGHRS and CDR2 YFSETQ. V was trimmed by 1 base and J by 4 bases, leaving 11 bases between them. The CDR3 runs 14 residues.

The rearrangement joins TRBV7-9 to TRBJ1-1; the D gene is possibly TRBD1 (6 bases). The CDR3 extends over 15 amino acids. The V gene lost 1 base and the J gene lost 5 bases, with 14 bases spanning the gap. CDR1 is SEHNR, CDR2 FQNEAQ, per germline (reference sequence). The CDR3 DNA follows: TGTGCCAGCAGCTTAGTTACAGGGCCTGGGACTGAAGCTTTCTTT. Amino acids: CASSLVTGPGTEAFF.

This chain uses TRBV6-2 or TRBV6-3 with TRBJ2-3, with 8 bases identical to TRBD2. The CDR3 is 15 residues long. From germline, CDR1 is MNHEY and CDR2 SVGEGT. Trimming took 2 bases from V and 6 from J; bases not matched to a gene: 7. The CDR3: CASSYGLAGWDTQYF. In DNA form, the CDR3 reads TGTGCCAGCAGTTACGGCCTAGCGGGCTGGGATACGCAGTATTTT.

This clone was observed once. The chain has TRBV4-3 and TRBJ2-1, with 7 bases lining up with TRBD1. The CDR3 is 14 amino acids. V dropped 4 bases and J dropped 0; count of bases not matched to a gene: 0. Germline V lookup: CDR1 LGHNA, CDR2 YSLEER. The CDR3 sequence: CASSRDSSYNEQFF. CDR3 in DNA: TGCGCCAGCAGCCGGGACAGCTCCTACAATGAGCAGTTCTTC.

The J gene is TRBJ2-3, the V gene TRBV15, with 7 positions matching TRBD2. J gave up 0 bases and V 0 bases, and 9 bases lay outside the gene matches. Germline V gives CDR1 LNHNV, CDR2 YYDKDF (reference sequence). This CDR3 contains 18 residues. The chain's CDR3 is CATSRDYQRGASTDTQYF. As DNA, the CDR3 is TGTGCCACCAGCAGAGATTACCAGCGGGGAGCTAGCACAGATACGCAGTATTTT.

The chain links TRBV5-1 to TRBJ1-6; TRBD1 matches at 7 bases. The trim removed 3 bases at V and 6 bases at J, leaving 3 bases unmatched. The CDR3 length is 14 residues. Germline V CDR1 and CDR2: SGHRS, YFSETQ. This chain's CDR3 is CASSSGTANSPLHF. The CDR3 DNA sequence: TGCGCCAGCAGCTCCGGGACAGCTAATTCACCCCTCCACTTT.

The V and J genes are TRBV4-2 and TRBJ2-2, with 7 bases matching TRBD2. The CDR3 runs to 16 residues. With 3 bases clipped from V and 1 base from J, the junction kept 5 bases outside the gene matches. The germline CDR1 and CDR2 sequences are LGHNA and YNFKEQ. This CDR3 reads CASSQQAGLNTGELFF. The CDR3 bases are TGTGCCAGCAGCCAGCAAGCGGGGTTGAACACCGGGGAGCTGTTTTTT.

In its sample, this clone was seen a few times. The chain couples TRBV27 to TRBJ1-2, with D perhaps TRBD1 (6 bases). Germline CDR1 is MNHEY and CDR2 is SMNVEV (reference sequence). The CDR3 contains 14 residues. V lost 2 bases to trimming and J lost 5 bases, with 12 bases between them. CDR3 sequence reads: CASSLRFQGYGYTF. CDR3 sequence (DNA): TGTGCCAGCAGTTTACGGTTTCAGGGGTATGGCTACACCTTC.

The chain joins TRBV7-2 to TRBJ1-1; 8 nucleotides match TRBD1. Germline loops: CDR1 SGHTA, CDR2 FQGNSA. V trimming: 1 base; J trimming: 10 bases; junction bases outside the gene matches: 14. The CDR3 extends over 16 amino acids. The CDR3 here is CASSLGALRQGQGAFF. The CDR3 DNA follows: TGTGCCAGCAGCTTAGGGGCCCTACGACAGGGGCAGGGAGCTTTCTTT. Supplemented by reference TRBV7-2 and TRBJ1-1, the full variable domain reads GAGVSQSPSNKVTEKGKDVELRCDPISGHTALYWYRQSLGQGLEFLIYFQGNSAPDKSGLPSDRFSAERTGGSVSTLTIQRTQQEDSAVYLCASSLGALRQGQGAFFGQGTRLTVV.

Remarks on this clone: The junction departs from the called germline gene at one end, perhaps through a read error. This chain links TRBV12-3 or TRBV12-4 with TRBJ2-3; no clear D gene. The CDR3 consists of 11 residues. CDR3 residues: CASSRLDRQYF. CDR3 nucleotide sequence: TGTGCCAGCAGCCGCCTCGATAGGCAGTATTTT.

V gene TRBV5-8 combines with J gene TRBJ2-3; unclear D gene. Trimming took off 4 bases at V and 1 base at J, with 13 bases between the two ends. This CDR3 contains 15 residues. Germline lookup yields CDR1 SGHTS and CDR2 YDEGEE. In DNA, the CDR3 is TGTGCCAGCAGCCTGTCTACCCATCGCACAGATACGCAGTATTTT. Encoded protein: CASSLSTHRTDTQYF.

The chain joins TRBV5-5 to TRBJ1-1; no firm D call. The CDR3 consists of 15 residues. The germline V gene encodes CDR1 SGHKS and CDR2 YYEKEE (reference sequence). The V gene lost 0 bases and the J gene lost 0 bases, with 9 bases spanning the gap. The CDR3 protein is CASSLGPVMNTEAFF. The CDR3 DNA reads TGTGCCAGCAGCTTGGGCCCAGTAATGAACACTGAAGCTTTCTTT.

The sample holds one count of this clone. The V and J genes are TRBV30 and TRBJ1-5; TRBD1 might be the D (5 bases). Trimming removed 0 bases at V and 5 bases at J, with 17 bases between. The CDR3 is 16 residues long. CDR1 and CDR2 (germline): GTSNPN, SVGIG (reference sequence). CDR3 bases: TGTGCCTGGAGTGTATCCCGCAGGTTGGGGCATCAGCCCCAGCATTTT. Its protein product is CAWSVSRRLGHQPQHF.

The rearrangement uses TRBV19 and TRBJ1-4, with D hard to call. Deletions cut 3 bases from V and 7 bases from J, with 9 bases between. The germline gives CDR1 LNHDA, CDR2 SQIVND (reference sequence). The CDR3 totals 13 residues. Here the CDR3 DNA reads TGTGCCAGTAGTATTGAGTCTAGTGAAAAACTGTTTTTT. It specifies CASSIESSEKLFF.

In DNA, the CDR3 is TGTGCCAGCAGCCCCGGGAGGGGCGGTGGCAATCAGCCCCAGCATTTT. The encoded protein is CASSPGRGGGNQPQHF. The V and J genes are TRBV7-2 and TRBJ1-5; D might be TRBD1 (5 bases). There are 16 residues in the CDR3. Germline V gives CDR1 SGHTA, CDR2 FQGNSA. V lost 5 bases and J 2 bases, leaving 16 bases between the germline ends.

This chain uses TRBV24-1 with TRBJ1-5, with a tentative D call TRBD1 (6 bases). This CDR3 is 14 amino acids long. The germline gives CDR1 KGHDR, CDR2 SFDVKD. Trimming took off 3 bases at V and 5 bases at J, with 10 bases between the two ends. The CDR3 region has the DNA TGTGCCACCAGTGATGCCAGGGGCGATCAGCCCCAGCATTTT. Protein sequence: CATSDARGDQPQHF.

V gene TRBV10-3 combines with J gene TRBJ1-1, with 9 bases aligning to TRBD1. The trim removed 3 bases at V and 11 bases at J, leaving 7 bases unmatched. The germline V gene encodes CDR1 ENHRY and CDR2 SYGVKD. The CDR3 runs 13 residues. CDR3 loop: CAISEAQGARAFF. CDR3 coding DNA: TGTGCCATCAGTGAAGCACAGGGGGCTAGGGCTTTCTTT.

The V and J genes are TRBV2 and TRBJ1-4; D is unresolved. The germline CDR1 and CDR2 sequences are SNHLY and FYNNEI. The CDR3 spans 15 residues. Trimming shortened V by 3 bases and J by 6 bases, and 14 bases separated the two germline ends. DNA for the CDR3: TGTGCCAGCAGTGATTGGGCGGAGGCCCATGAAAAACTGTTTTTT. Its translation: CASSDWAEAHEKLFF.

The chain has TRBV5-1 and TRBJ1-1, with TRBD1 matching 7 bases. The ends lost 6 bases at V and 4 bases at J; junction bases unmatched: 9. This CDR3 has 14 residues. Germline loops: CDR1 SGHRS, CDR2 YFSETQ. In DNA, the CDR3 is TGCGCCAGCAACCCTGGGACAGCGTCCACTGAAGCTTTCTTT. Encoded protein: CASNPGTASTEAFF.